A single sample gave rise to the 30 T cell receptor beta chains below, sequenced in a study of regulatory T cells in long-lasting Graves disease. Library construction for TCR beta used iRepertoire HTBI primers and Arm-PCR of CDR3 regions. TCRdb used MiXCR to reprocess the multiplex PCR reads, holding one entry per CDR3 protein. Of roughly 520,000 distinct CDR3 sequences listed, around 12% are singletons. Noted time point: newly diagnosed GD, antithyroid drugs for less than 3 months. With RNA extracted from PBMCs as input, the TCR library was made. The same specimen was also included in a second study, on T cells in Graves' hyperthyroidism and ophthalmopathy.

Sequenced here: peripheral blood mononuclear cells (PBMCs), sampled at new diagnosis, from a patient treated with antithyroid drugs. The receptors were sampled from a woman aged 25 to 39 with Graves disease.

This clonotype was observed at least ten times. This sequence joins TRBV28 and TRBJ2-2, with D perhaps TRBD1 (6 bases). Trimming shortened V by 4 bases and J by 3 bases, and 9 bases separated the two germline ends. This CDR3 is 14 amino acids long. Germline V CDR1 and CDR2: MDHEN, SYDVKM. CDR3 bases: TGTGCCAGCAGTTCCACAGGGTACACCGGGGAGCTGTTTTTT. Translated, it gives CASSSTGYTGELFF.

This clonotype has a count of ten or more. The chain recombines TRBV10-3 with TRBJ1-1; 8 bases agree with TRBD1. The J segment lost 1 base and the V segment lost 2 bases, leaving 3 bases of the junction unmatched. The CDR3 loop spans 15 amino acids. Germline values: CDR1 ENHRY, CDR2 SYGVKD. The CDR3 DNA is TGTGCCATCAGTGAGCCGGGGACAGGGAACACTGAAGCTTTCTTT. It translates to CAISEPGTGNTEAFF.

The CDR3 DNA is TGTGCCAGCAGCCCCCTCGGGGGACAGGGGATTAACAGCAATCAGCCCCAGCATTTT. As protein: CASSPLGGQGINSNQPQHF. The chain carries TRBV6-1 and TRBJ1-5, with 10 bases identical to TRBD1. V trimming: 6 bases; J trimming: 1 base; junction bases outside the gene matches: 15. The germline CDR1 and CDR2 sequences are MNHNS and SASEGT. The CDR3 is made up of 19 amino acids.

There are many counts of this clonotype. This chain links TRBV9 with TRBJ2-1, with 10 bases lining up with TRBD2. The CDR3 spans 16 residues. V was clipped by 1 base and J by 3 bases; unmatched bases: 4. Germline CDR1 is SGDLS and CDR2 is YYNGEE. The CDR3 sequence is CASSVRGLASYNEQFF. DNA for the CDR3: TGTGCCAGCAGCGTACGGGGACTAGCGAGCTACAATGAGCAGTTCTTC. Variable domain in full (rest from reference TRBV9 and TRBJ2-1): DSGVTQTPKHLITATGQRVTLRCSPRSGDLSVYWYQQSLDQGLQFLIQYYNGEERAKGNILERFSAQQFPDLHSELNLSSLELGDSALYFCASSVRGLASYNEQFFGPGTRLTVL.

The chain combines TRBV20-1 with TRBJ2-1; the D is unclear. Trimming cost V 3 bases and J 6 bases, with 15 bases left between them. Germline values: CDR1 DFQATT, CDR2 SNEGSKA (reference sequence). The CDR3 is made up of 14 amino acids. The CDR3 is CSARSDTHPNEQFF. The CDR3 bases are TGCAGTGCTAGGTCCGACACCCACCCCAATGAGCAGTTCTTC.

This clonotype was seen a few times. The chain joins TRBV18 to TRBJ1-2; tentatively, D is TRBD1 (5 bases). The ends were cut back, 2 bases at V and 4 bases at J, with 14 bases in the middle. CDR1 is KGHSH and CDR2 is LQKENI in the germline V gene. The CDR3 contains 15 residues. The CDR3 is CASSPSRQILYGYTF. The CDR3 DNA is TGTGCCAGCTCACCATCCAGACAGATCCTCTATGGCTACACCTTC.

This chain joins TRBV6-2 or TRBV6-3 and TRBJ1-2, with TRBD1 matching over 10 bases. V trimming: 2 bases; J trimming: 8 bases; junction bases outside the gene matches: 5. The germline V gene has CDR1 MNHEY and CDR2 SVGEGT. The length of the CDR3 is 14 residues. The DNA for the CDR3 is TGTGCCAGCAGTTACCGCGGGACAGGGGAAGGCTACACCTTC. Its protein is CASSYRGTGEGYTF.

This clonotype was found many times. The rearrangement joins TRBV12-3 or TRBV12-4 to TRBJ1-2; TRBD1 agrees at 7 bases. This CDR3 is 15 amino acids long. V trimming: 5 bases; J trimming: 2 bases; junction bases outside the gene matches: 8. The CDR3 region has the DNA TGTGCCAGCAGTCCCGGGCAGGGGGGAAACTATGGCTACACCTTC. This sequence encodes CASSPGQGGNYGYTF.

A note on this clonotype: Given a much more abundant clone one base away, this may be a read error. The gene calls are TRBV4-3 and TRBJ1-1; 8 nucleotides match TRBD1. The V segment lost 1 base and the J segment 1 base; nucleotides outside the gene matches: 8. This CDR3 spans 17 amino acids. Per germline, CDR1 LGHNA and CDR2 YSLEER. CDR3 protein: CASSQAHSDRENTEAFF. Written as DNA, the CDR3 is TGCGCCAGCAGCCAAGCACACTCGGACAGGGAGAACACTGAAGCTTTCTTT.

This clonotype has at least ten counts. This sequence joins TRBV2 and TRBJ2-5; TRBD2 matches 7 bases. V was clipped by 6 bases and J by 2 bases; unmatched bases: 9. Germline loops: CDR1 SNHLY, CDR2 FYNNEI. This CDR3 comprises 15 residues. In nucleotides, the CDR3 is TGTGCCAGCAGCGACACCTGGGGACTACAAGAGACCCAGTACTTC. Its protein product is CASSDTWGLQETQYF.

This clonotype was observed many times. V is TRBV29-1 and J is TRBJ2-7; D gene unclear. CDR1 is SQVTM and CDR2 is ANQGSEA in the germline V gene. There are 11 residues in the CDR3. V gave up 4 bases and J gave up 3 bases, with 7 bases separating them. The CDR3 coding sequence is TGCAGCGTTGGGGAAGGCTACGAGCAGTACTTC. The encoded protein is CSVGEGYEQYF.

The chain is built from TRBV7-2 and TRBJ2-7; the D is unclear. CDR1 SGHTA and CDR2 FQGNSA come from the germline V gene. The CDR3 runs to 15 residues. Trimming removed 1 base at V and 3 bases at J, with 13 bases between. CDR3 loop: CASSLGGSGDYEQYF. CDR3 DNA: TGTGCCAGCAGCTTAGGAGGCAGTGGCGACTACGAGCAGTACTTC.

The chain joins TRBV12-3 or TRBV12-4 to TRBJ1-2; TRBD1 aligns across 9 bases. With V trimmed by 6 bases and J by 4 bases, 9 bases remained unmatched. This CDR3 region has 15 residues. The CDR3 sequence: CASRTSGTGTYGYTF. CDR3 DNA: TGTGCCAGCAGAACGTCCGGGACAGGGACCTATGGCTACACCTTC.

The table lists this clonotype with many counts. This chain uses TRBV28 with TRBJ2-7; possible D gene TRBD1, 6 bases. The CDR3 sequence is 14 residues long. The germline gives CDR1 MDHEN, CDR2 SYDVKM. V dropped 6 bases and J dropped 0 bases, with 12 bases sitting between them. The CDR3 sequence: CASRLTGISYEQYF. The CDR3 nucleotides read TGTGCCAGCAGACTAACAGGGATCTCCTACGAGCAGTACTTC.

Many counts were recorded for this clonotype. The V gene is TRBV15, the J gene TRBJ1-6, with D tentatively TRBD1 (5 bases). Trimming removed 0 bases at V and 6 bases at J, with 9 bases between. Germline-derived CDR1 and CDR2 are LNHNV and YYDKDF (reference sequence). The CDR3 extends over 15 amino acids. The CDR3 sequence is CATSREGPTNSPLHF. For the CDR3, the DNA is TGTGCCACCAGCAGAGAGGGGCCTACTAATTCACCCCTCCACTTT.

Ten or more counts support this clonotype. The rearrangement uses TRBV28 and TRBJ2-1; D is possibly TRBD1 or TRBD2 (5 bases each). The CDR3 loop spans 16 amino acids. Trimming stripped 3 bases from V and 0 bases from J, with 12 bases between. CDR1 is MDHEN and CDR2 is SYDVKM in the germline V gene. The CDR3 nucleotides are TGTGCCAGCAGTTTCGCCTGGGGGAGCTCCTACAATGAGCAGTTCTTC. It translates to CASSFAWGSSYNEQFF.

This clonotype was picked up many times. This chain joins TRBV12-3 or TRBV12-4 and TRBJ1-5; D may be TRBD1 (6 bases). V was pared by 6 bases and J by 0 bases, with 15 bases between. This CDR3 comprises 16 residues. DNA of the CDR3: TGTGCCAGCAGCTTGCAGGGGACATTTAGCAATCAGCCCCAGCATTTT. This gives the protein CASSLQGTFSNQPQHF.

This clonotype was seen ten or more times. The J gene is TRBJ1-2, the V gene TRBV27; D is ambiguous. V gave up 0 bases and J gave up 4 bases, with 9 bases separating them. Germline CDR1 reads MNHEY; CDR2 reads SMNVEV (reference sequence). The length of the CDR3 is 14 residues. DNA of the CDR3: TGTGCCAGCAGTTTATCGGTTGGGCCCTATGGCTACACCTTC. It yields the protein CASSLSVGPYGYTF.

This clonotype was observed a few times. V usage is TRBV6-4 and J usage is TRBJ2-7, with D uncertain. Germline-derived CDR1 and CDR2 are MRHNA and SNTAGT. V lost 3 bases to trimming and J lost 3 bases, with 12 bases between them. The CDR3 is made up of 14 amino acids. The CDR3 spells CASSEGATVYEQYF. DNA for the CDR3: TGTGCCAGCAGTGAGGGTGCCACGGTCTACGAGCAGTACTTC.

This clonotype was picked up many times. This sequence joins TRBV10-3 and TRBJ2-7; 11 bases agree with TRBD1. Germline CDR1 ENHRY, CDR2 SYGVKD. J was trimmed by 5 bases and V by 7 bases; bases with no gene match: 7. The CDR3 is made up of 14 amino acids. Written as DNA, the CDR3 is TGTGCCATCACCCAGGACAGGGGGCACCACGAGCAGTACTTC. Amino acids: CAITQDRGHHEQYF.

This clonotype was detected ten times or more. CDR3 loop: CASSQEGSVGNTIYF. CDR3 DNA sequence: TGTGCCAGCAGCCAAGAAGGATCGGTTGGAAACACCATATATTTT. This rearrangement joins TRBV3-1 to TRBJ1-3; D not resolved. CDR1 is LGHDT and CDR2 is YNNKEL in the germline V gene (reference sequence). The CDR3 length is 15 residues. Trimming cost V 0 bases and J 3 bases, with 9 bases left between them. The entire variable domain, with the rest obtained from reference TRBV3-1 and TRBJ1-3, is as follows: DTAVSQTPKYLVTQMGNDKSIKCEQNLGHDTMYWYKQDSKKFLKIMFSYNNKELIINETVPNRFSPKSPDKAHLNLHINSLELGDSAVYFCASSQEGSVGNTIYFGEGSWLTVV.

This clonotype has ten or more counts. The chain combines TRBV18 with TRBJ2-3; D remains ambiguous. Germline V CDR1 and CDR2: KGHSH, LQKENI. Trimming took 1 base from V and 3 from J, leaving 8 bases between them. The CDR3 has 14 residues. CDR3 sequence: CASSPRSTTDTQYF. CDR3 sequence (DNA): TGTGCCAGCTCACCACGATCCACAACAGATACGCAGTATTTT.

The CDR3 DNA reads TGCGCCAGCAGCCCGAGCAAGGGATCGACTGAAGCTTTCTTT. The encoded protein is CASSPSKGSTEAFF. The rearrangement joins TRBV5-1 to TRBJ1-1; no firm D call. Between the trimmed V and J ends, which lost 4 bases and 5 bases, there was a span of 15 bases. The CDR3 is 14 residues long. Germline CDR1 and CDR2: SGHRS and YFSETQ.

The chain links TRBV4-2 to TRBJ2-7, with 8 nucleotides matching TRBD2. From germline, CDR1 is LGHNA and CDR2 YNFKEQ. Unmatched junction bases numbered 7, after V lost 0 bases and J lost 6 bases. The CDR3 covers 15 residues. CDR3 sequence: CASSQDETSVPEQYF. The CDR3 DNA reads TGTGCCAGCAGCCAAGATGAGACTAGCGTCCCCGAGCAGTACTTC.

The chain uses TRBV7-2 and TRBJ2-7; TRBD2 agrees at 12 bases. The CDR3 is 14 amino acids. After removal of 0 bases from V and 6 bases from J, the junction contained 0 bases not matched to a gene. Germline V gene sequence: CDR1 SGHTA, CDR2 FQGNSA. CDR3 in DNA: TGTGCCAGCAGCTTAGCACTAGCGGGAGGCGAGCAGTACTTC. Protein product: CASSLALAGGEQYF.

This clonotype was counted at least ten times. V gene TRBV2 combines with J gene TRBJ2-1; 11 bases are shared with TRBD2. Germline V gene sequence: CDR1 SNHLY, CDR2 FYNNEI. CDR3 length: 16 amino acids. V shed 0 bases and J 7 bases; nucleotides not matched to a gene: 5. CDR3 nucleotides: TGTGCCAGCAGTGAAGCAGGGCTAGCGGGAGGTAATGAGCAGTTCTTC. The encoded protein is CASSEAGLAGGNEQFF.

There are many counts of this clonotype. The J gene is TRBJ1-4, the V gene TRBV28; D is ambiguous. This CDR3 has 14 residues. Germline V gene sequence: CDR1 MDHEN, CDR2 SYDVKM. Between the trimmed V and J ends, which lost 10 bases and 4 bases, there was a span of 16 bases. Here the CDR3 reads CAIPSGVNNEKLFF. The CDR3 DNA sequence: TGTGCCATACCGTCCGGAGTGAATAATGAAAAACTGTTTTTT. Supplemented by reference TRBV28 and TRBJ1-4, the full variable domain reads DVKVTQSSRYLVKRTGEKVFLECVQDMDHENMFWYRQDPGLGLRLIYFSYDVKMKEKGDIPEGYSVSREKKERFSLILESASTNQTSMYLCAIPSGVNNEKLFFGSGTQLSVL.

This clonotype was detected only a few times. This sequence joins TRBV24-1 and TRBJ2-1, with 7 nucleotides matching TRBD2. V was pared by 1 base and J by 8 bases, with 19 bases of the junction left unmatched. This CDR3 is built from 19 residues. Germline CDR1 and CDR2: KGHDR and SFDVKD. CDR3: CATSDLSPGAGVSSDEQFF. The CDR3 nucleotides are TGTGCCACCAGTGATTTATCCCCTGGCGCGGGAGTTAGTTCGGATGAGCAGTTCTTC.

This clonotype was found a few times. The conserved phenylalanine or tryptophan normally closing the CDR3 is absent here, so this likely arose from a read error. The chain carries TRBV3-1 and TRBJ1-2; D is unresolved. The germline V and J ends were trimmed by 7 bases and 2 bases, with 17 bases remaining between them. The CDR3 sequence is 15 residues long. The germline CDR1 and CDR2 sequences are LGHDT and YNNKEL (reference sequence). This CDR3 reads CASTTQAGGNYGYTS. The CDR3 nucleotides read TGTGCCAGCACGACCCAGGCGGGAGGCAACTATGGCTACACCTCC.

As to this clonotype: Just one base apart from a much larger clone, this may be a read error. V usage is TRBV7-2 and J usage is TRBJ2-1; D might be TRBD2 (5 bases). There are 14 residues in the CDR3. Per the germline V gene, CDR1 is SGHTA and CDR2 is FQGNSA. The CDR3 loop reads CATGVPSSFNEQFF. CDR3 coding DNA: TGTGCCACCGGCGTCCCTAGCTCCTTCAATGAGCAGTTCTTC.